These T cell receptor beta chains were read from a single sample in a study of PD-L1 blockade in urothelial cancer. Method: immunoSEQ multiplex PCR; TCRdb's copy keeps in-frame clones and lacks some. Of around 110,000 clones in the sample, about 89% are singletons; the top ten hold 1.5% to 2%. Sequenced here: PBMCs, sampled around atezolizumab (anti-PD-L1) treatment. The receptors originated from a man in his 60s with urothelial cancer. The CDR3 runs from the conserved cysteine through the conserved F or W. Fields, in order: CDR3 protein, CDR3 DNA, D gene, V gene, J gene, clone size. A D gene is named only where the DNA matches it firmly. For some rows the clone size is stated as once, few or many, or as a class when expanded; others skip it.

CDR3aa: CASRGLAGGTDPGYTF
CDR3nt: TGTGCCAGCAGGGGTTTGGCAGGGGGGACGGACCCTGGCTACACCTTC
d_gene: TRBD1
v_gene: TRBV2
j_gene: TRBJ1-2
abundance: -

CDR3aa: CASSPGGGLVYNEQFF
CDR3nt: TGTGCCAGTAGCCCCGGAGGCGGACTAGTATACAATGAGCAGTTCTTC
d_gene: TRBD2
v_gene: TRBV19
j_gene: TRBJ2-1
abundance: -

CDR3aa: CASRPGQQDEKLFF
CDR3nt: TGTGCCAGCAGGCCGGGACAGCAGGATGAAAAACTGTTTTTT
d_gene: TRBD1
v_gene: TRBV28
j_gene: TRBJ1-4
abundance: -

CDR3aa: CASSLGSNEEQFF
CDR3nt: TGCGCCAGCAGCTTGGGGTCCAATGAGGAGCAGTTCTTC
d_gene: -
v_gene: TRBV5-1
j_gene: TRBJ2-1
abundance: -

CDR3aa: CASRRAGTGARNEQFF
CDR3nt: TGTGCCAGCAGACGCGCCGGGACAGGGGCCCGCAATGAGCAGTTCTTC
d_gene: TRBD1
v_gene: TRBV7-9
j_gene: TRBJ2-1
abundance: -

CDR3aa: CASSLIPGGSYNEQFF
CDR3nt: TGTGCCAGCAGCTTAATCCCAGGGGGCAGTTACAATGAGCAGTTCTTC
d_gene: TRBD1
v_gene: TRBV7-9
j_gene: TRBJ2-1
abundance: -

CDR3aa: CASSLAGRGHEQYF
CDR3nt: TGTGCCAGCAGCTTGGCGGGCAGGGGCCACGAGCAGTACTTC
d_gene: -
v_gene: TRBV5-5
j_gene: TRBJ2-7
abundance: -

CDR3aa: CASSPTGAGSPLHF
CDR3nt: TGTGCCAGCAGTCCCACAGGGGCAGGTTCACCCCTCCACTTT
d_gene: TRBD1
v_gene: TRBV6-5
j_gene: TRBJ1-6
abundance: -

CDR3aa: CTSSQGDRGQPQHF
CDR3nt: TGCACCAGCAGCCAAGGGGACAGGGGTCAGCCCCAGCATTTT
d_gene: -
v_gene: TRBV1
j_gene: TRBJ1-5
abundance: -

CDR3aa: CASSALGGSGRGNEQFF
CDR3nt: TGTGCCAGCAGCGCTCTGGGTGGTAGCGGGAGAGGTAATGAGCAGTTCTTC
d_gene: TRBD2
v_gene: TRBV6-4
j_gene: TRBJ2-1
abundance: -

CDR3aa: CASSLTRVPYEQYF
CDR3nt: TGCGCCAGCAGCTTGACGAGGGTCCCCTACGAGCAGTACTTC
d_gene: -
v_gene: TRBV5-1
j_gene: TRBJ2-7
abundance: -

CDR3aa: CASSPGLPTTGELFF
CDR3nt: TGTGCCAGCTCACCAGGACTTCCCACCACCGGGGAGCTGTTTTTT
d_gene: -
v_gene: TRBV18
j_gene: TRBJ2-2
abundance: -

CDR3aa: CASSYVAGVDTQYF
CDR3nt: TGTGCCAGCAGTTATGTAGCGGGCGTAGATACGCAGTATTTT
d_gene: TRBD2
v_gene: TRBV6-5
j_gene: TRBJ2-3
abundance: -

CDR3aa: CASSQYYSSSTDTQYF
CDR3nt: TGCGCCAGCAGCCAGTATTACTCCTCTAGCACAGATACGCAGTATTTT
d_gene: -
v_gene: TRBV4-1
j_gene: TRBJ2-3
abundance: -

CDR3aa: CASSFGGVDEQYF
CDR3nt: TGTGCCAGCAGCTTCGGGGGGGTCGACGAGCAGTACTTC
d_gene: TRBD2
v_gene: TRBV5-4
j_gene: TRBJ2-7
abundance: once

CDR3aa: CASAAQEPMDTEAFF
CDR3nt: TGCGCCAGCGCAGCCCAGGAACCCATGGACACTGAAGCTTTCTTT
d_gene: -
v_gene: TRBV10-2
j_gene: TRBJ1-1
abundance: -

CDR3aa: CASSYMWGSQETQYF
CDR3nt: TGTGCCAGCAGTTACATGTGGGGCTCTCAAGAGACCCAGTACTTC
d_gene: -
v_gene: TRBV6-5
j_gene: TRBJ2-5
abundance: -

CDR3aa: CASRAGTGVSPLHF
CDR3nt: TGTGCCAGCAGGGCCGGGACAGGGGTCTCACCCCTCCACTTT
d_gene: TRBD1
v_gene: TRBV28
j_gene: TRBJ1-6
abundance: once

CDR3aa: CASSLLKGTGFGYTF
CDR3nt: TGTGCCAGCAGTTTATTGAAGGGGACAGGGTTTGGCTACACCTTC
d_gene: TRBD1
v_gene: TRBV27
j_gene: TRBJ1-2
abundance: -

CDR3aa: CASSLQGDSGNTIYF
CDR3nt: TGCGCCAGCAGCCTACAGGGGGACTCTGGAAACACCATATATTTT
d_gene: TRBD1
v_gene: TRBV5-1
j_gene: TRBJ1-3
abundance: -

CDR3aa: CASSQDLSVNEKLFF
CDR3nt: TGTGCCAGCAGCCAAGATCTGAGCGTCAATGAAAAACTGTTTTTT
d_gene: -
v_gene: TRBV14
j_gene: TRBJ1-4
abundance: -